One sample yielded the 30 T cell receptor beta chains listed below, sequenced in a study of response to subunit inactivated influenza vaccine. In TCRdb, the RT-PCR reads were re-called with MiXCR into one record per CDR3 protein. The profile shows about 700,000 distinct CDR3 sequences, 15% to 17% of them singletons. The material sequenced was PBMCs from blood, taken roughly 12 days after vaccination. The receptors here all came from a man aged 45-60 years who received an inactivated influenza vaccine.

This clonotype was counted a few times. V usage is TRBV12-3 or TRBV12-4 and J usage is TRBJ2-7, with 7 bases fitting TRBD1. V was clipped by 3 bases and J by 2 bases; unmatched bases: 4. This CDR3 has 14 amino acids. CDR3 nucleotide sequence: TGTGCCAGCAGTTTCGACGACAGGGCCTACGAGCAGTACTTC. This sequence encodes CASSFDDRAYEQYF.

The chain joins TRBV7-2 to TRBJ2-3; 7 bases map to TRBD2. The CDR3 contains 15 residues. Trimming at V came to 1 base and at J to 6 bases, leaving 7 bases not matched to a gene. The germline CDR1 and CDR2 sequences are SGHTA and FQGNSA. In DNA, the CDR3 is TGTGCCAGCAGCTTAGGTGGGGGAGGGGTGGATACGCAGTATTTT. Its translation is CASSLGGGGVDTQYF.

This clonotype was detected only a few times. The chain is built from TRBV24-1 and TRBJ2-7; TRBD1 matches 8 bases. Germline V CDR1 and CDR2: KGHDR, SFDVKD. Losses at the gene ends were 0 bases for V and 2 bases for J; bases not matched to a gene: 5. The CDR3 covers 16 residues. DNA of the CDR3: TGTGCCACCAGTGATTTGGGCGGGACAGGCCCCTACGAGCAGTACTTC. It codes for CATSDLGGTGPYEQYF.

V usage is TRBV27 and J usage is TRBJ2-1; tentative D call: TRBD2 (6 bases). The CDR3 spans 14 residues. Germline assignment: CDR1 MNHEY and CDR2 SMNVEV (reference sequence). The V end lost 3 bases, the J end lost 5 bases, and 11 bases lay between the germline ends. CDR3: CASSFMGGNNEQFF. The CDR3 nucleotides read TGTGCCAGCAGTTTCATGGGGGGAAACAATGAGCAGTTCTTC.

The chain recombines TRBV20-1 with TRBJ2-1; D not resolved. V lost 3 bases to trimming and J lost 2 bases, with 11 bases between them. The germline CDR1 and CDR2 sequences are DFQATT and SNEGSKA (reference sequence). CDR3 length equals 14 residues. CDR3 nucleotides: TGCAGTGCTAGGGGCCAGAGGACCTACAATGAGCAGTTCTTC. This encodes CSARGQRTYNEQFF.

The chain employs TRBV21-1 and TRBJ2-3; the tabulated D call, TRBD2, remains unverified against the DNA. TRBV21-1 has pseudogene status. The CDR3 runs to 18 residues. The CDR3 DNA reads TGTGCCAGCAGCAACACCAGAATAGCGGGAGATCGGACAGATACGCAGTATTTT. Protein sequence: CASSNTRIAGDRTDTQYF.

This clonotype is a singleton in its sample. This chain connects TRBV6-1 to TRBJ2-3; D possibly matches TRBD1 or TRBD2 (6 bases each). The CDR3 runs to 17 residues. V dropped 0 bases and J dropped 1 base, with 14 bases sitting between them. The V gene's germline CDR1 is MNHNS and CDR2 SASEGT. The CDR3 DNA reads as TGTGCCAGCAGTGAAGCGGTCGGGGGACAAGGCACAGATACGCAGTATTTT. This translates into CASSEAVGGQGTDTQYF.

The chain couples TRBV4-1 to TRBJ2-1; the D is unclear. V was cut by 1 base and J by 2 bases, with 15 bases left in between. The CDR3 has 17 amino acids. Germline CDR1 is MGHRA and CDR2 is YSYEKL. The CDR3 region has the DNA TGCGCCAGCAGCCAAGGAAGGATTATTAGTACCTACAATGAGCAGTTCTTC. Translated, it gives CASSQGRIISTYNEQFF.

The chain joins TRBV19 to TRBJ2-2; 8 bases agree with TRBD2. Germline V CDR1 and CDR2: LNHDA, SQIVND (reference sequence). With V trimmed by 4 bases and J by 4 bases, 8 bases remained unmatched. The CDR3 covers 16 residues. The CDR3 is CASSSPGLVLTGELFF. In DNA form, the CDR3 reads TGTGCCAGTAGTAGTCCGGGACTAGTCCTCACCGGGGAGCTGTTTTTT. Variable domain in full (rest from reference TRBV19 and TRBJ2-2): DGGITQSPKYLFRKEGQNVTLSCEQNLNHDAMYWYRQDPGQGLRLIYYSQIVNDFQKGDIAEGYSVSREKKESFPLTVTSAQKNPTAFYLCASSSPGLVLTGELFFGEGSRLTVL.

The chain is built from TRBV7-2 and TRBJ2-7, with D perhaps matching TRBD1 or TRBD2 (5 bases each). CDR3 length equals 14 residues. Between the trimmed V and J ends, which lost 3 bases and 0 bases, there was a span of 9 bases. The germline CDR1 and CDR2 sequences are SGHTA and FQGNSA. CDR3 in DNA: TGTGCCAGCAGCTTGGGGGAAACCTCCTACGAGCAGTACTTC. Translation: CASSLGETSYEQYF.

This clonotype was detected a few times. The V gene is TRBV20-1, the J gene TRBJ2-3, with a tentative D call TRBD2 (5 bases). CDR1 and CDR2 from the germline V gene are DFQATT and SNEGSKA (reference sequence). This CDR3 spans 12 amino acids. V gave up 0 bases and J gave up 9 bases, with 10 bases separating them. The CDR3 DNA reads TGCAGTGCTAGAGATGTGCGGGTAACGCAGTATTTT. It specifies CSARDVRVTQYF.

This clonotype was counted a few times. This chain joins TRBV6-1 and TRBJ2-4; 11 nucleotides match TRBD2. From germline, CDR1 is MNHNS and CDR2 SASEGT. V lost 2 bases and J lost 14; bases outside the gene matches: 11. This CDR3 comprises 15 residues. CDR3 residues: CASSESGTSGDKEYF. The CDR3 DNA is TGTGCCAGCAGTGAAAGTGGGACTAGCGGTGACAAGGAGTACTTC.

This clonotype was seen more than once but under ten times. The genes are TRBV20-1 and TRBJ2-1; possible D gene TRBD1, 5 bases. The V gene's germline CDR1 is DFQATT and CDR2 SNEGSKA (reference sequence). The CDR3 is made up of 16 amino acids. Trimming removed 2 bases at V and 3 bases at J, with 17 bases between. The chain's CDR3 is CSARSPLQGSYNEQFF. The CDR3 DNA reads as TGCAGTGCTAGATCCCCGCTGCAGGGAAGCTACAATGAGCAGTTCTTC.

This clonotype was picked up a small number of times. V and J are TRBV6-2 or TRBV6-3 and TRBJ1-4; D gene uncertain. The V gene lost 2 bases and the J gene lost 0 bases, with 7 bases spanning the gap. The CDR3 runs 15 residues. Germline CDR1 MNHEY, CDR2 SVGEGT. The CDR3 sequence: CASSYAGATNEKLFF. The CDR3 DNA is TGTGCCAGCAGTTACGCGGGTGCAACTAATGAAAAACTGTTTTTT.

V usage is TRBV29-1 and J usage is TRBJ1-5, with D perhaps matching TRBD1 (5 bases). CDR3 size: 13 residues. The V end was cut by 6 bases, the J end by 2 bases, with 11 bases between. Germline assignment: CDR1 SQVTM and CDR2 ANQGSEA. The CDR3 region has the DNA TGCAGCGTCCACCAGGGAGGCAATCAGCCCCAGCATTTT. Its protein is CSVHQGGNQPQHF. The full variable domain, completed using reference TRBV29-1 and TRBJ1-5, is SAVISQKPSRDICQRGTSLTIQCQVDSQVTMMFWYRQQPGQSLTLIATANQGSEATYESGFVIDKFPISRPNLTFSTLTVSNMSPEDSSIYLCSVHQGGNQPQHFGDGTRLSIL.

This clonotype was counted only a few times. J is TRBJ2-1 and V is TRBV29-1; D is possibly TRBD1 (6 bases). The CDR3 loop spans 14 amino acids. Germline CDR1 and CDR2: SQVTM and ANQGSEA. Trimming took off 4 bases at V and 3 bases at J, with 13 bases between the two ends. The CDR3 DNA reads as TGCAGCGTTGTTAGGACAGACATCTACAATGAGCAGTTCTTC. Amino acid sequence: CSVVRTDIYNEQFF.

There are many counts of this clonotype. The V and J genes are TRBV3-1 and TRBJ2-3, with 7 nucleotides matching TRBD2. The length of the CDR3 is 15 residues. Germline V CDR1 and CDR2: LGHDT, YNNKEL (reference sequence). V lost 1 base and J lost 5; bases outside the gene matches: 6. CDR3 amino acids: CASSQGLAVKDTQYF. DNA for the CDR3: TGTGCCAGCAGCCAAGGGCTAGCGGTAAAAGATACGCAGTATTTT.

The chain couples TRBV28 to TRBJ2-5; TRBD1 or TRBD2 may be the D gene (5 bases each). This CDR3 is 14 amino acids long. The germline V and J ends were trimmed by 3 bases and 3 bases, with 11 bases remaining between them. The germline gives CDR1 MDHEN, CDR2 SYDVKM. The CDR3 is CASSFRDGEETQYF. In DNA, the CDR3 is TGTGCCAGCAGTTTCCGGGACGGCGAAGAGACCCAGTACTTC. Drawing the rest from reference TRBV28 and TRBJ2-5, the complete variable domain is DVKVTQSSRYLVKRTGEKVFLECVQDMDHENMFWYRQDPGLGLRLIYFSYDVKMKEKGDIPEGYSVSREKKERFSLILESASTNQTSMYLCASSFRDGEETQYFGPGTRLLVL.

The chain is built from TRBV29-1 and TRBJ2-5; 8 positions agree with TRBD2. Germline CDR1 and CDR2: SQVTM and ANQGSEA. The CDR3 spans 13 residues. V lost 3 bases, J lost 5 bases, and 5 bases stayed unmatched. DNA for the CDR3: TGCAGCGTTGATGCGGGGGGCGGTGAGACCCAGTACTTC. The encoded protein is CSVDAGGGETQYF.

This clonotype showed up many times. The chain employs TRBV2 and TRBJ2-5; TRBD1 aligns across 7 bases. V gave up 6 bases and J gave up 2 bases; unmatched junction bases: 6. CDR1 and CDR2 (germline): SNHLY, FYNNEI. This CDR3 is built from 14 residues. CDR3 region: CASRQGPYQETQYF. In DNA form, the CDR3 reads TGTGCCAGCAGACAGGGGCCCTATCAAGAGACCCAGTACTTC.

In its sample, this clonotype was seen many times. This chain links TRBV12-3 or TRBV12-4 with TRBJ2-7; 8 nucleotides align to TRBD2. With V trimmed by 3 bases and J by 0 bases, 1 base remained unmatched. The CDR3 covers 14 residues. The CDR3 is CASSLGTSSYEQYF. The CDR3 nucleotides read TGTGCCAGCAGTTTGGGGACTAGCTCCTACGAGCAGTACTTC.

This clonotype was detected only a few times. The DNA of the CDR3 is TGCGCCAGCAGCCAAGACGCGGCGGGCTGGGGCTACACCTTC. It translates to CASSQDAAGWGYTF. This chain uses TRBV4-3 with TRBJ1-2; no definite D call. V gave up 0 bases and J gave up 8 bases, with 13 bases separating them. CDR1 and CDR2 from the germline V gene are LGHNA and YSLEER. The CDR3 is 14 residues long.

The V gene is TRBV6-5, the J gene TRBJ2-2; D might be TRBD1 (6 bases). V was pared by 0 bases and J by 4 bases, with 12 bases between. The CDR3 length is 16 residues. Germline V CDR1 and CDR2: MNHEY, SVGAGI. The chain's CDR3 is CASSYSTGTGTGELFF. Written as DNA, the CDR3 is TGTGCCAGCAGTTACTCAACAGGGACGGGCACCGGGGAGCTGTTTTTT.

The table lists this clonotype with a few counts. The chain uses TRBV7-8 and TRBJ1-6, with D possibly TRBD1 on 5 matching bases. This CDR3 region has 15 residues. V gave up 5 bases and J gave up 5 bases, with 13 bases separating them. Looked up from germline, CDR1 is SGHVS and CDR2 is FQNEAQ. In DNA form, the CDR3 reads TGTGCCAGCAGCACCGGGGGGGTTGATAATTCACCCCTCCACTTT. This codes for CASSTGGVDNSPLHF.

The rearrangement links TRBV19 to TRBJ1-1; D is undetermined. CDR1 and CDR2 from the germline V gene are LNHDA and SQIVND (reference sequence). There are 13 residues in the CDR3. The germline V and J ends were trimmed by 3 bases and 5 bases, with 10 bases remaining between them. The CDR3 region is CASSMSGGTEAFF. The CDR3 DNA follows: TGTGCCAGTAGTATGTCGGGCGGGACTGAAGCTTTCTTT.

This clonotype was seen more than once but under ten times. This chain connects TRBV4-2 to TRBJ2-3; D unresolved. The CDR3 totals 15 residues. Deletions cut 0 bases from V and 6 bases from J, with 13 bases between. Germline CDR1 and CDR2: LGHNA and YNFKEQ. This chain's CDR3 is CASSQDYASSDTQYF. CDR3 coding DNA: TGTGCCAGCAGCCAAGATTACGCTTCTTCGGATACGCAGTATTTT.

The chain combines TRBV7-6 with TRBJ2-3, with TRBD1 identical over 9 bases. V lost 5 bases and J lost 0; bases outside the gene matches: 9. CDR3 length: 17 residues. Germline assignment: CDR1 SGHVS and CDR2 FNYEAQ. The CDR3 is CASSEPDRGPSTDTQYF. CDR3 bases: TGTGCCAGCAGCGAGCCGGACAGGGGACCTAGCACAGATACGCAGTATTTT.

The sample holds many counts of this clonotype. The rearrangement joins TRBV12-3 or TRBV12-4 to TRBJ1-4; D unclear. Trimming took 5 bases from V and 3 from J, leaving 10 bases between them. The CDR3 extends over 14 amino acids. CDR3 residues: CASSPGRANEKLFF. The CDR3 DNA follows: TGTGCCAGCAGTCCGGGGAGGGCTAATGAAAAACTGTTTTTT.

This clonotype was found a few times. CDR3 residues: CASSSSGIIYEQYF. The CDR3 DNA follows: TGTGCCAGCAGTTCTAGCGGGATTATTTACGAGCAGTACTTC. V is TRBV3-1 and J is TRBJ2-7, with 9 nucleotides matching TRBD2. This CDR3 region has 14 residues. V was clipped by 6 bases and J by 4 bases; unmatched bases: 7. The germline CDR1 and CDR2 sequences are LGHDT and YNNKEL (reference sequence).

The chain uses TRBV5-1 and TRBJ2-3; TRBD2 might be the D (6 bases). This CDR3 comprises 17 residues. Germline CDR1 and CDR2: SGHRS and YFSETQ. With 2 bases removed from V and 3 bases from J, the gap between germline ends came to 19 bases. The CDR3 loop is CASSFQGLPPPTDTQYF. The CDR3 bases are TGCGCCAGCAGCTTCCAGGGACTCCCTCCTCCTACAGATACGCAGTATTTT.